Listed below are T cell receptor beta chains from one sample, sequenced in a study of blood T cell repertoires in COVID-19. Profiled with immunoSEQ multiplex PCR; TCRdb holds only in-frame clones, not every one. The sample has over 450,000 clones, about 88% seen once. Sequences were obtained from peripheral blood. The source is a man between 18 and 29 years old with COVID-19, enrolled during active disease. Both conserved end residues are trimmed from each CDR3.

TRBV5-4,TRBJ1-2,ASSRWGVSYGYT
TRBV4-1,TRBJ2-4,ASSPLWGVAKNIQY
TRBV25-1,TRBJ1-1,ASSDPQGVTEAF
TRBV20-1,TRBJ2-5,SASQAAGGSYQETQY
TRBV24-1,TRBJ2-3,ATIVIPPPDTQY
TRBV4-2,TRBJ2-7,ASSQGLGVGIYEQY
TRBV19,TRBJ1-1,ASSPLQGMMDTEAF
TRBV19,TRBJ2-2,ASVDRGNTGELF
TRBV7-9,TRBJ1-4,ASSRKETGRTEKLF
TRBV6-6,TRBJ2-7,ASNPARGSYEQY
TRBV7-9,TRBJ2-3,ASSARLAGLTDTQY
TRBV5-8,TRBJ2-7,ASRRPGQTPSYEQY
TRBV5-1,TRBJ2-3,ASSLGGESTQY
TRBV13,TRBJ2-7,ASSLEGREQY
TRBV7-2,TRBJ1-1,ASSLVGGGARGTEAF
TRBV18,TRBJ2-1,ASSPTGGREQF
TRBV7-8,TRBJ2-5,ASKVVGETQY
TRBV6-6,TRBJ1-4,ASRDRTNEKLF
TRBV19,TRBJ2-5,ASRPSGGGSAETQY
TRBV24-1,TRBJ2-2,ATSVGTGLSGELF
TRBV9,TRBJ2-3,ASSVKLRGDTQY
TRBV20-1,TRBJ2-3,SASLAGHTDTQY
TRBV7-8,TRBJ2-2,ASTPLAGDTGELF
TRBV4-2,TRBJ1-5,ASSQDAQGNQPQH